The 2 T cell receptor beta chains given below trace back to one sample, sequenced in a study of shared clonotypes between healthy human individuals (dated by TCRdb to 2018 to 2021). Library generation was performed with the immunoSEQ multiplex PCR assay. The table was pulled from immuneACCESS by TCRdb, which kept in-frame rearrangements only. Such tables lose some clones; where checked, under half of the loss comes from unresolved V genes, and the rest has no known cause. This sample lists roughly 1,600,000 clones; roughly 98.5% were detected once. Approximately 0.38% of the sample rests with the top ten. The specimen was naive CD4+ T cells sorted from blood. This sample's cell subset or site label indicates: CD45RA+ positively selected. Source of these receptors: a man aged 30 to 39 in good health.

Comments on this clone: The sample has other DNA sequences that encode this CDR3 too. As DNA, the CDR3 is TGTGCCAGCTCACCGGTTAGGGGCACAGATACGCAGTATTTT. This codes for CASSPVRGTDTQYF. The chain is built from TRBV18 and TRBJ2-3; D not certain. With 3 bases removed from V and 1 base from J, the gap between germline ends came to 8 bases. The CDR3 extends over 14 amino acids. Germline V gives CDR1 KGHSH, CDR2 LQKENI.

CDR3 amino acids: CASRRQIGDRGHTGELFF. Written as DNA, the CDR3 is TGTGCCAGCAGACGGCAGATTGGGGACAGGGGGCACACCGGGGAGCTGTTTTTT. The gene calls are TRBV11-2 and TRBJ2-2; the match to TRBD1 covers 12 bases. Germline CDR1 SGHAT, CDR2 FQNNGV. The length of the CDR3 is 18 residues. The V gene end was trimmed by 6 bases and the J gene end by 3 bases; junction bases not matched to a gene: 11. Full variable domain (rest looked up from reference TRBV11-2 and TRBJ2-2): EAGVAQSPRYKIIEKRQSVAFWCNPISGHATLYWYQQILGQGPKLLIQFQNNGVVDDSQLPKDRFSAERLKGVDSTLKIQPAKLEDSAVYLCASRRQIGDRGHTGELFFGEGSRLTVL.